This T cell receptor beta chain is from a study of blood T cells in healthy people across ages. Study-wide background: Template switching caught about one barcoded beta molecule for each two T cells.

V lost 1 base, J lost 9 bases, and 7 bases lay in between. The germline gives CDR1 SGHTA, CDR2 FQGNSA. The length of the CDR3 is 12 residues. Study-wide points: Per million T cells, TCR beta diversity dropped about linearly as age rose. With naive T cell percentage, TCR beta diversity showed a strong correlation.

Combining a sample-barcoded 5' primer with a J-beta primer mix, a second PCR ran for about 6 to 12 cycles. Researchers report that a template-switch adaptor with 12 random nucleotides tagged each cDNA molecule. Using its own MiXCR run on the 5' RACE reads, TCRdb lists one record per CDR3 protein. In the table there are over a million distinct CDR3 sequences, more than 40% of which are singletons. This clonotype was seen a handful of times. Its antigen remains unknown. The chain recombines TRBV7-2 with TRBJ2-1; D remains ambiguous. Sample: blood. This clonotype was obtained from an older woman in good health. The CDR3 loop is CASSLVVGEQFF. In DNA form, the CDR3 reads TGTGCCAGCAGCTTAGTAGTAGGTGAGCAGTTCTTC. Combining the CDR3 with reference TRBV7-2 and TRBJ2-1 gives the whole variable domain GAGVSQSPSNKVTEKGKDVELRCDPISGHTALYWYRQSLGQGLEFLIYFQGNSAPDKSGLPSDRFSAERTGGSVSTLTIQRTQQEDSAVYLCASSLVVGEQFFGPGTRLTVL.